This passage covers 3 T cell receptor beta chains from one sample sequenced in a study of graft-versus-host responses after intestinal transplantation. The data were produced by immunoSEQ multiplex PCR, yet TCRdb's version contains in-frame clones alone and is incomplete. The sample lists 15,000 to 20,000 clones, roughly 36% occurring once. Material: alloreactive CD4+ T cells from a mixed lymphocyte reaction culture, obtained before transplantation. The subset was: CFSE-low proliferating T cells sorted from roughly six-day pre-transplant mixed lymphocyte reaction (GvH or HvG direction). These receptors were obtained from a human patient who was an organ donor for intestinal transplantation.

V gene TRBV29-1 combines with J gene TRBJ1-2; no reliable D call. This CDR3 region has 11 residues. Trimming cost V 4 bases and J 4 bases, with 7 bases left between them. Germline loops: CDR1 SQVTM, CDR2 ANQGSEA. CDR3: CSVVGFYGYTF. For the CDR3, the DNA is TGCAGCGTTGTAGGCTTCTATGGCTACACCTTC.

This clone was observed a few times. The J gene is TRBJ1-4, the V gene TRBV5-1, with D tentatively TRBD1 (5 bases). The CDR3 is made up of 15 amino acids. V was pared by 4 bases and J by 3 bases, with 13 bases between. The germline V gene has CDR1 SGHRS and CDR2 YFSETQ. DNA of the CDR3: TGCGCCAGCAGCCAAGGCGACAGTTCTAATGAAAAACTGTTTTTT. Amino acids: CASSQGDSSNEKLFF.

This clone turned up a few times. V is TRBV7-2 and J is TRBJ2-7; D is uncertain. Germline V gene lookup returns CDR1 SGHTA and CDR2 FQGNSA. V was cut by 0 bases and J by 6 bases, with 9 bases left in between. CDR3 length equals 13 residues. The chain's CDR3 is CASSLATDGEQYF. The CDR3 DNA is TGTGCCAGCAGCTTAGCGACGGACGGCGAGCAGTACTTC.